This T cell receptor beta chain was identified during a study of T-cell reconstitution after alpha-beta-depleted transplantation in children. Construction of the TCRbeta library involved unique molecular identifiers. TCRdb itself ran the PCR reads through MiXCR, one entry per CDR3 protein. The sample includes approximately 300,000 distinct CDR3 sequences, over 7% of them seen just once. V dropped 4 bases and J dropped 2 bases, with 7 bases sitting between them. The CDR3 is 13 amino acids. CDR1 and CDR2 (germline): ENHRY, SYGVKD. This clonotype was counted many times. Its matching antigen is unknown. Study conclusions and caveats: A year post-transplant, T-cell counts and diversity derived mostly from newly produced T cells.

V is TRBV10-3 and J is TRBJ2-3; D might be TRBD2 (6 bases). The input for sequencing was peripheral blood, taken 360 days after TCRalphabeta/CD19-depleted stem cell transplant. This TCR was recovered from a female patient between 2 and 15 years old who had a stem cell transplant for Fanconi anemia, so the T cells may come from the graft donor. This CDR3 is CAISGGLTDTQYF. The CDR3 DNA reads TGTGCCATCAGTGGGGGACTCACAGATACGCAGTATTTT.